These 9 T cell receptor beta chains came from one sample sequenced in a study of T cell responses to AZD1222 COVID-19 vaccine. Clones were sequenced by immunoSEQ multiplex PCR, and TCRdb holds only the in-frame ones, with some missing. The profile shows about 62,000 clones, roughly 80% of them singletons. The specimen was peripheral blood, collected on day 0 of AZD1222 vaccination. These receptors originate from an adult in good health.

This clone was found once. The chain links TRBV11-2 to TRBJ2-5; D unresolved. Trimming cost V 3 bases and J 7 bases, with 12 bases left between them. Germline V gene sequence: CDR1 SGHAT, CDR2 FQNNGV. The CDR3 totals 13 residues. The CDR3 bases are TGTGCCAGCAGCTTTGAAGGCCTAGGGACCCAGTACTTC. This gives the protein CASSFEGLGTQYF.

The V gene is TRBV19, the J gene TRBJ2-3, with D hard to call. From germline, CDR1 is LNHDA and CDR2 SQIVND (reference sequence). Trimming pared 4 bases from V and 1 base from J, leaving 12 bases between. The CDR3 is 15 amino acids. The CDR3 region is CASSRTLTGTDTQYF. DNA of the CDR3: TGTGCCAGTAGTAGAACTCTTACAGGCACAGATACGCAGTATTTT.

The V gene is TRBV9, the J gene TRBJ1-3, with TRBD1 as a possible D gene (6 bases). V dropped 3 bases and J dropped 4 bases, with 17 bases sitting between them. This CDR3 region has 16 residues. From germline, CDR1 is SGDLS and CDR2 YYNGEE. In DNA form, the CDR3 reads TGTGCCAGCAGCGGTTTGACAGGAAGGGGAGGAAACACCATATATTTT. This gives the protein CASSGLTGRGGNTIYF.

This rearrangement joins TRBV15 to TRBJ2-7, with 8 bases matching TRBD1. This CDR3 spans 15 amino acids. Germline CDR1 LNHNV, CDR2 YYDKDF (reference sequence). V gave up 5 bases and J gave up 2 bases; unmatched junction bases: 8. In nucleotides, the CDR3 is TGTGCCACCAGCTATTCCCGACAGGGGACCTACGAGCAGTACTTC. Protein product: CATSYSRQGTYEQYF.

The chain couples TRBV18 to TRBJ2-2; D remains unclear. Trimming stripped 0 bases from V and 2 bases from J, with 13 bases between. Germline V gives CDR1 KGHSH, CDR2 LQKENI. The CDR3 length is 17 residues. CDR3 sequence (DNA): TGTGCCAGCTCACCACCGGACGGGTCGGGTAACACCGGGGAGCTGTTTTTT. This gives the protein CASSPPDGSGNTGELFF.

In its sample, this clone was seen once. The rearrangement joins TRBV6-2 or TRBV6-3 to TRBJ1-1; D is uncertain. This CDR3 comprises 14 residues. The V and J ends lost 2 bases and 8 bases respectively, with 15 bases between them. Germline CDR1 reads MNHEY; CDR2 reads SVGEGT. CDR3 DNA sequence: TGTGCCAGCAGTTACGACTCCAAAACAATGGAAGCTTTCTTT. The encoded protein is CASSYDSKTMEAFF.

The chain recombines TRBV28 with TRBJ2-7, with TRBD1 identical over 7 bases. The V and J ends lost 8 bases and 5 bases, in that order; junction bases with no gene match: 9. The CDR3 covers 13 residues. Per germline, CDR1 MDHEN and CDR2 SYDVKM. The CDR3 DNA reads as TGTGCCAGCCGACAGGGAAACTTGAACGAGCAGTACTTC. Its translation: CASRQGNLNEQYF.

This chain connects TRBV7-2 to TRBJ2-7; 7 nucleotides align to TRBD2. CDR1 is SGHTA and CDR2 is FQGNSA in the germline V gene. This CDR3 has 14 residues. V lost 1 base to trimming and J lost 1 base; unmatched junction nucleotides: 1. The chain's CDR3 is CASSLGGGSYEQYF. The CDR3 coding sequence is TGTGCCAGCAGCTTAGGCGGGGGATCCTACGAGCAGTACTTC.

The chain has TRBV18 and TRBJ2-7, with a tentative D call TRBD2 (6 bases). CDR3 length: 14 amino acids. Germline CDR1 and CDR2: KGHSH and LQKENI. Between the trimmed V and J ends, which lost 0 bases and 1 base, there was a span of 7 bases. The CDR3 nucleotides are TGTGCCAGCTCACCACCCGGACTATCCTACGAGCAGTACTTC. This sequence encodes CASSPPGLSYEQYF.